Here is one TCR beta chain with its context. This same CDR3 is encoded by further DNA sequences in the sample. These data originate in a study of blood T cell repertoires in COVID-19. At the level of the study: COVID-19 samples, acute and convalescent, were from the United States, Italy and Spain. PBMCs, B-cell-depleted T cells, or T cells provided the cDNA or gDNA that made up the material.

V gave up 0 bases and J gave up 1 base, with 7 bases separating them. This CDR3 has 14 amino acids. Germline V gene sequence: CDR1 SGHRS, CDR2 YFSETQ. Original handling: Researchers report that nucleated cell counts were estimated from reference gene primer amplification. Sequencing was performed with immunoSEQ multiplex PCR; in TCRdb, only in-frame clones are kept and a portion is missing. V and J calls plus clone size are reproduced from that table; the DNA served to infer D and trimming. The sample carries over 250,000 clones, 70% to 90% recorded once. The chain combines TRBV5-1 with TRBJ2-5; D gene ambiguous. This receptor was identified in a woman in her 70s with acute or convalescent COVID-19. Source material: peripheral blood. The CDR3 sequence is CASSLGAAQETQYF. The CDR3 nucleotides are TGCGCCAGCAGCTTGGGGGCCGCCCAAGAGACCCAGTACTTC.